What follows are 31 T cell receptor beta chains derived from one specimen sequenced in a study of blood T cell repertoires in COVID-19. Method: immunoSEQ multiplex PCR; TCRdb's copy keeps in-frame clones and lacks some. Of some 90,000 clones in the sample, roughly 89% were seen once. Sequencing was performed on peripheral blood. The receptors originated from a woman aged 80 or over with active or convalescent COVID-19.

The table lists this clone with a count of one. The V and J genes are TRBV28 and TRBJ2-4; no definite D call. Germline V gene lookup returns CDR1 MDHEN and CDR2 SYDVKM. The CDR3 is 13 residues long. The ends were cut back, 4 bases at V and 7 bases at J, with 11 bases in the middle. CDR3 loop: CASSSRLVNIQYF. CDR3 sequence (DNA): TGTGCCAGCAGTTCGCGCTTGGTGAACATTCAGTACTTC.

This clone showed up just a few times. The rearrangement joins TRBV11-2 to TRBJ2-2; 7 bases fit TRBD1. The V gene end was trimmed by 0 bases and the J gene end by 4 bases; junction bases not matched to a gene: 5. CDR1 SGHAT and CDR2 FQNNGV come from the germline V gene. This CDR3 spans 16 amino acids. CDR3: CASSLDRGLITGELFF. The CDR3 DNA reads TGTGCCAGCAGCTTAGACAGGGGGTTGATCACCGGGGAGCTGTTTTTT.

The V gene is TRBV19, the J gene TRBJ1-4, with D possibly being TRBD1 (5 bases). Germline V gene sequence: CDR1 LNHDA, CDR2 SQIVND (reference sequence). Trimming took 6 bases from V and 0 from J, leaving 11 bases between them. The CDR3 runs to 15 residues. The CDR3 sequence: CASRKRGATNEKLFF. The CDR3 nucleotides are TGTGCCAGTAGGAAGCGGGGGGCAACTAATGAAAAACTGTTTTTT.

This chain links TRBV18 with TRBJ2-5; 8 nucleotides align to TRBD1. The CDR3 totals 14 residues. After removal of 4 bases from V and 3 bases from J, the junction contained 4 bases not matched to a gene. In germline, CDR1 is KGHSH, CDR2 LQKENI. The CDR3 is CASSLSTGEETQYF. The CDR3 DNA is TGTGCCAGCTCACTTTCGACAGGGGAAGAGACCCAGTACTTC.

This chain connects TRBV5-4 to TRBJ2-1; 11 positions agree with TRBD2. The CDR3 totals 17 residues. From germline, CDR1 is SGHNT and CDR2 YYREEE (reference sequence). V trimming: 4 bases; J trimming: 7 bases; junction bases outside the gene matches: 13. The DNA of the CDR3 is TGTGCCAGCAGCCCGGGACTAGCGGAAGGTATACGGAATGAGCAGTTCTTC. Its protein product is CASSPGLAEGIRNEQFF.

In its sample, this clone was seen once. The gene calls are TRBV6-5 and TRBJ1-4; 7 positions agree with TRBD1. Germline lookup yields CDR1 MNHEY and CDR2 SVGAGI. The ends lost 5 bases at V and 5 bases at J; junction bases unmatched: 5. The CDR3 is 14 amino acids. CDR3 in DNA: TGTGCCAGCAGTACAGGGGCGGCAAATGAAAAACTGTTTTTT. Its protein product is CASSTGAANEKLFF.

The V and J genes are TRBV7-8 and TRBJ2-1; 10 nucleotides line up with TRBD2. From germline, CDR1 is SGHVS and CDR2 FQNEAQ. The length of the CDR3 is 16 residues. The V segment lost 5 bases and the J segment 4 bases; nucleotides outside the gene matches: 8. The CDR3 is CASSRGLAVTYNEQFF. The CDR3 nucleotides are TGTGCCAGCAGCCGCGGACTAGCGGTAACTTACAATGAGCAGTTCTTC.

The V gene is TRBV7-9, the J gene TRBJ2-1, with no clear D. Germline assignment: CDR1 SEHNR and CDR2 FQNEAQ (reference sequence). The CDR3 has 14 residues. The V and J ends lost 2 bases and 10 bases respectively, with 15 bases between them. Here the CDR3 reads CASSLLGEAAEQFF. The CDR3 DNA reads TGTGCCAGCAGCTTATTAGGCGAGGCCGCGGAGCAGTTCTTC. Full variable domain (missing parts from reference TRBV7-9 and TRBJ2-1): DTGVSQNPRHKITKRGQNVTFRCDPISEHNRLYWYRQTLGQGPEFLTYFQNEAQLEKSRLLSDRFSAERPKGSFSTLEIQRTEQGDSAMYLCASSLLGEAAEQFFGPGTRLTVL.

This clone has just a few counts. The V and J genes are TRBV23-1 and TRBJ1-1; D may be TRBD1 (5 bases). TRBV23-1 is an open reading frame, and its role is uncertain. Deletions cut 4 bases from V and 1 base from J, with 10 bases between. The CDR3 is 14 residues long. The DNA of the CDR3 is TGCGCCAGCAGTCGGCAGGGAGGGAACACTGAAGCTTTCTTT. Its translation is CASSRQGGNTEAFF.

The CDR3 loop is CASSLVSPRPSSYNEQFF. CDR3 coding DNA: TGTGCCAGCAGCTTAGTCTCTCCGCGCCCGAGCTCCTACAATGAGCAGTTCTTC. The chain is built from TRBV7-2 and TRBJ2-1; D uncertain. The germline V and J ends were trimmed by 1 base and 0 bases, with 16 bases remaining between them. From germline, CDR1 is SGHTA and CDR2 FQGNSA. CDR3 size: 18 residues.

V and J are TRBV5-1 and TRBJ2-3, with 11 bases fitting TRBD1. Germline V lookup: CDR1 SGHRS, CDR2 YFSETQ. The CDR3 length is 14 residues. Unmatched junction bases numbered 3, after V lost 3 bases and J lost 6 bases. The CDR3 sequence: CASSSGTGGDTQYF. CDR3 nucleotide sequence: TGCGCCAGCAGCTCCGGGACAGGGGGGGATACGCAGTATTTT. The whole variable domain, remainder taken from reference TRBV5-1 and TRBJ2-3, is KAGVTQTPRYLIKTRGQQVTLSCSPISGHRSVSWYQQTPGQGLQFLFEYFSETQRNKGNFPGRFSGRQFSNSRSEMNVSTLELGDSALYLCASSSGTGGDTQYFGPGTRLTVL.

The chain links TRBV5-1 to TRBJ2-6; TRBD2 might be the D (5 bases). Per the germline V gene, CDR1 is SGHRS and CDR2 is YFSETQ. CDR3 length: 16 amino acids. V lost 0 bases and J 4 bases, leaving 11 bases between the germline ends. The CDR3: CASSLAVGRGANVLTF. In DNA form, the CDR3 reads TGCGCCAGCAGCTTGGCCGTGGGGAGAGGGGCCAACGTCCTGACTTTC.

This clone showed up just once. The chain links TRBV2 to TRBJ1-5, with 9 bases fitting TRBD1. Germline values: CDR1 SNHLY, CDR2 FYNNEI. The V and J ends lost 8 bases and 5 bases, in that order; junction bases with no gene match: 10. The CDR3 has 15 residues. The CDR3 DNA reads TGTGCCAGCGGTCCAACTACAGGGGGCGATCAGCCCCAGCATTTT. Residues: CASGPTTGGDQPQHF.

The CDR3 is CASSALGAANEKLFF. The CDR3 nucleotides are TGTGCCAGCAGTGCCTTGGGGGCAGCTAATGAAAAACTGTTTTTT. This chain joins TRBV2 and TRBJ1-4; TRBD1 might be the D (6 bases). The CDR3 sequence is 15 residues long. The ends were cut back, 4 bases at V and 3 bases at J, with 12 bases in the middle. Per germline, CDR1 SNHLY and CDR2 FYNNEI.

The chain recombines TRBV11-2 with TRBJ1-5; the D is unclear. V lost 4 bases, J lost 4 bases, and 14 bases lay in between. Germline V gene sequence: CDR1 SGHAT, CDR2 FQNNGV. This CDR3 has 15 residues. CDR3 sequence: CASSSSRGPNQPQHF. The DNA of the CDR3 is TGTGCCAGCAGCTCCTCTCGAGGGCCGAATCAGCCCCAGCATTTT.

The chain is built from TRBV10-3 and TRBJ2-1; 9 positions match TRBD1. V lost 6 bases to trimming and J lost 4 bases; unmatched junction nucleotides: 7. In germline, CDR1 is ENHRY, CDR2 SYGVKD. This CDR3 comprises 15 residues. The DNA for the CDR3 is TGTGCCATCAGGTTGGAGGGACAGGGATACAATGAGCAGTTCTTC. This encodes CAIRLEGQGYNEQFF.

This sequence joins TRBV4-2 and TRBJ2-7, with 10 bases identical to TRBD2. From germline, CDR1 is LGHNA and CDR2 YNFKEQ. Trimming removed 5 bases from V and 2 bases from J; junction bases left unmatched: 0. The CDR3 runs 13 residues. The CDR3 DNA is TGTGCCAGCAGCGGGACTAGCGCCTACGAGCAGTACTTC. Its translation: CASSGTSAYEQYF.

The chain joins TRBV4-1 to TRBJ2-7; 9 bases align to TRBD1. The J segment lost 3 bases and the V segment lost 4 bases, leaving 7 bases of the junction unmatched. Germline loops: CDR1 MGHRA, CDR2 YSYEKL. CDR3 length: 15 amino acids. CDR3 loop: CASSRPGQGLYEQYF. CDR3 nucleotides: TGCGCCAGCAGCCGCCCGGGACAGGGACTCTACGAGCAGTACTTC.

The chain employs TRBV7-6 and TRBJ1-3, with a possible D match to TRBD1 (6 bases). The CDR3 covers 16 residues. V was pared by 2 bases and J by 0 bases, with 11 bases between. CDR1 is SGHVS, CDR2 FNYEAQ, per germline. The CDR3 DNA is TGTGCCAGCAGCTTATCCCGGACAGACTCTGGAAACACCATATATTTT. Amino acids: CASSLSRTDSGNTIYF.

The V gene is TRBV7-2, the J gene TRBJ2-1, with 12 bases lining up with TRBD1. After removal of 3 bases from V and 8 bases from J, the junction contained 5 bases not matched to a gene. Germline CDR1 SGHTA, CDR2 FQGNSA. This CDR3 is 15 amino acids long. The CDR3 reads CASSFRDRGLHEQFF. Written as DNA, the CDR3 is TGTGCCAGCAGCTTCCGGGACAGGGGGCTGCATGAGCAGTTCTTC.

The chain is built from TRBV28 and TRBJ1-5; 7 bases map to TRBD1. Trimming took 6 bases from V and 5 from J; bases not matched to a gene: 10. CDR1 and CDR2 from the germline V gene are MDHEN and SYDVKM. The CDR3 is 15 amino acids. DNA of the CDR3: TGTGCCAGCAGCGTACAGGGGACGGTGCATCAGCCCCAGCATTTT. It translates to CASSVQGTVHQPQHF.

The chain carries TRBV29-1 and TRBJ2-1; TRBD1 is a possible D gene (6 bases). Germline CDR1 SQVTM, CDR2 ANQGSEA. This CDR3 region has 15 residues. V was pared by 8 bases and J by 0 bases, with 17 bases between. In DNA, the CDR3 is TGCAGCACTCCATTACAGGGATCCTCCTACAATGAGCAGTTCTTC. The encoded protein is CSTPLQGSSYNEQFF.

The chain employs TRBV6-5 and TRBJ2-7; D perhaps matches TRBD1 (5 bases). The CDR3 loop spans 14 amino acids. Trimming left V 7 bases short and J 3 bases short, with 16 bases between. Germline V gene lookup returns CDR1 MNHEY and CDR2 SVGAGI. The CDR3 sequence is CASKDRPQSYEQYF. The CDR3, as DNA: TGTGCCAGCAAAGACAGACCGCAGAGCTACGAGCAGTACTTC.

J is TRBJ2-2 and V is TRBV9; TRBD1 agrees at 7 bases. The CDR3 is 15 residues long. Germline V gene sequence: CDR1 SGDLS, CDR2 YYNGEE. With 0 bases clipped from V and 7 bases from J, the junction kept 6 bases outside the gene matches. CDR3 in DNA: TGTGCCAGCAGCGTAGCCCTCGCAGGGGGCGGGGAGCTGTTTTTT. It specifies CASSVALAGGGELFF.

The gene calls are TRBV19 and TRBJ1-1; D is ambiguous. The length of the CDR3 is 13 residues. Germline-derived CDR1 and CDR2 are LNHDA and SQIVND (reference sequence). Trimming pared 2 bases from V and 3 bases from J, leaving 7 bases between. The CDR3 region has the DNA TGTGCCAGTAGTATAAGTCCGGACACTGAAGCTTTCTTT. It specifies CASSISPDTEAFF. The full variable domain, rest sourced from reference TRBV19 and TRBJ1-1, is DGGITQSPKYLFRKEGQNVTLSCEQNLNHDAMYWYRQDPGQGLRLIYYSQIVNDFQKGDIAEGYSVSREKKESFPLTVTSAQKNPTAFYLCASSISPDTEAFFGQGTRLTVV.

The CDR3 loop is CASSTSRSVQGYEQYF. In DNA form, the CDR3 reads TGTGCCAGCAGCACATCGAGGTCAGTCCAAGGCTACGAGCAGTACTTC. The chain links TRBV16 to TRBJ2-7, with unresolved D. The germline V and J ends were trimmed by 5 bases and 3 bases, with 20 bases remaining between them. Germline CDR1 KGHSY, CDR2 FQNENV. The CDR3 consists of 16 residues.

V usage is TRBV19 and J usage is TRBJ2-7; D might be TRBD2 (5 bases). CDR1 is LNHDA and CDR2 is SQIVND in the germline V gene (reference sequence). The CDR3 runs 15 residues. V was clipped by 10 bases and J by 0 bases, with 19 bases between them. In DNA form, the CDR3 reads TGTGCCACCAAATCGAGGACGGGGAACTCCTACGAGCAGTACTTC. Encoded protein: CATKSRTGNSYEQYF.

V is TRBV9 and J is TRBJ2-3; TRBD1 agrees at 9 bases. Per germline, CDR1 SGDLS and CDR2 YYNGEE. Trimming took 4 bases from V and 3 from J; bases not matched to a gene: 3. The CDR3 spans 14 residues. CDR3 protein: CASSWGQGTDTQYF. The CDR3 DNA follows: TGTGCCAGCAGCTGGGGACAGGGAACAGATACGCAGTATTTT.

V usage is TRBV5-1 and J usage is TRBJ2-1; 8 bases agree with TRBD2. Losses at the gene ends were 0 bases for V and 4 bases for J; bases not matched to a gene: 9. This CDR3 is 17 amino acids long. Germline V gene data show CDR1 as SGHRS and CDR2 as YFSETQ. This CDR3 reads CASSLGGSGRAYNEQFF. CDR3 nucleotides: TGCGCCAGCAGCTTGGGAGGCAGCGGGAGAGCGTACAATGAGCAGTTCTTC.

The CDR3 region is CASSWGQGAADTQYF. CDR3 coding DNA: TGTGCCAGCAGCTGGGGACAGGGGGCCGCAGATACGCAGTATTTT. The chain carries TRBV7-9 and TRBJ2-3, with TRBD1 matching over 12 bases. CDR1 and CDR2 from the germline V gene are SEHNR and FQNEAQ (reference sequence). V shed 4 bases and J 4 bases; nucleotides not matched to a gene: 3. This CDR3 contains 15 residues.

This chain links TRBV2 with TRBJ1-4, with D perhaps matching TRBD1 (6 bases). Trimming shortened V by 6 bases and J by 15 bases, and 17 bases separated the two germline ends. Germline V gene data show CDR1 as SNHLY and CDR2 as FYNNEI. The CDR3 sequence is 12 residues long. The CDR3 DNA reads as TGTGCCAGCAGGGGAACCGGGACACTCGTGTTTTTT. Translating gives CASRGTGTLVFF.